The 30 T cell receptor beta chains presented below share a single source sample, sequenced in a study of blood T cell repertoires in COVID-19. TCRdb keeps only in-frame clones here, not all; method: immunoSEQ multiplex PCR. The repertoire includes around 270,000 clones, 80% to 90% of them detected once, and about 4.2% sits in the top ten. The sample consisted of peripheral blood. The source is a man aged 40-50 years with acute or convalescent COVID-19.

The rearrangement joins TRBV18 to TRBJ2-7; perhaps TRBD1 as D (5 bases). CDR1 and CDR2 (germline): KGHSH, LQKENI. The CDR3 runs to 13 residues. Trimming shortened V by 3 bases and J by 6 bases, and 12 bases separated the two germline ends. The CDR3 here is CASSPDRQGEQYF. For the CDR3, the DNA is TGTGCCAGCTCACCGGACCGGCAGGGCGAGCAGTACTTC. Drawing the rest from reference TRBV18 and TRBJ2-7, the complete variable domain is NAGVMQNPRHLVRRRGQEARLRCSPMKGHSHVYWYRQLPEEGLKFMVYLQKENIIDESGMPKERFSAEFPKEGPSILRIQQVVRGDSAAYFCASSPDRQGEQYFGPGTRLTVT.

This chain links TRBV18 with TRBJ1-1; no clear D gene. CDR1 is KGHSH and CDR2 is LQKENI in the germline V gene. V lost 5 bases to trimming and J lost 1 base, with 8 bases between them. This CDR3 comprises 13 residues. CDR3 sequence (DNA): TGTGCCAGCTCAACCACACCGAACACTGAAGCTTTCTTT. Protein product: CASSTTPNTEAFF. The full variable domain, in which reference TRBV18 and TRBJ1-1 provide the parts outside the CDR3, is NAGVMQNPRHLVRRRGQEARLRCSPMKGHSHVYWYRQLPEEGLKFMVYLQKENIIDESGMPKERFSAEFPKEGPSILRIQQVVRGDSAAYFCASSTTPNTEAFFGQGTRLTVV.

This clone occurred a few times. This sequence joins TRBV2 and TRBJ1-5; 8 bases agree with TRBD1. J lost 5 bases, V lost 6 bases, and 0 bases had no gene match. Germline values: CDR1 SNHLY, CDR2 FYNNEI. The CDR3 runs 12 residues. CDR3 bases: TGTGCCAGCAGGGACAGGGATCAGCCCCAGCATTTT. This sequence encodes CASRDRDQPQHF.

The rearrangement links TRBV2 to TRBJ2-4; D is undetermined. V was clipped by 0 bases and J by 12 bases, with 18 bases between them. CDR1 and CDR2 from the germline V gene are SNHLY and FYNNEI. The CDR3 runs 15 residues. Written as DNA, the CDR3 is TGTGCCAGCAGTGAAGCTTTGGCGGAGTACTCCTCTCAGTACTTC. Amino acid sequence: CASSEALAEYSSQYF.

This clone was counted between two and nine times. The same CDR3 can be traced to other DNA sequences in this sample. V usage is TRBV6-5 and J usage is TRBJ1-2; D is uncertain. Germline CDR1 reads MNHEY; CDR2 reads SVGAGI. V lost 0 bases and J 5 bases, leaving 7 bases between the germline ends. The CDR3 is made up of 13 amino acids. The CDR3 sequence is CASSYSAGYGYTF. As DNA, the CDR3 is TGTGCCAGCAGTTACTCGGCGGGTTATGGCTACACCTTC.

In regard to this clone: Other nucleotide sequences in the sample specify the same CDR3. The chain couples TRBV7-2 to TRBJ2-2; TRBD1 aligns across 7 bases. CDR3 size: 14 residues. With 4 bases clipped from V and 5 bases from J, the junction kept 4 bases outside the gene matches. CDR1 is SGHTA and CDR2 is FQGNSA in the germline V gene. The CDR3 region is CASSSRQGTGELFF. CDR3 coding DNA: TGTGCCAGCAGCTCACGACAGGGAACCGGGGAGCTGTTTTTT.

The V gene is TRBV10-2, the J gene TRBJ1-2; D is ambiguous. This CDR3 contains 15 residues. Germline CDR1 and CDR2: WSHSY and SAAADI. Trimming cost V 4 bases and J 0 bases, with 12 bases left between them. Here the CDR3 reads CASSVSVLANYGYTF. The CDR3 DNA is TGCGCCAGCAGTGTCTCGGTTTTGGCTAACTATGGCTACACCTTC.

The genes are TRBV18 and TRBJ2-3; 10 bases map to TRBD2. The CDR3 is made up of 18 amino acids. V lost 5 bases, J lost 6 bases, and 17 bases stayed unmatched. The germline V gene encodes CDR1 KGHSH and CDR2 LQKENI. CDR3 residues: CASSSEKLAGFPGDTQYF. Written as DNA, the CDR3 is TGTGCCAGCTCATCCGAAAAACTAGCGGGGTTTCCTGGGGATACGCAGTATTTT.

This clone occurred a few times. V gene TRBV18 combines with J gene TRBJ1-4; 7 bases match TRBD1. With V trimmed by 1 base and J by 2 bases, 4 bases remained unmatched. Germline V CDR1 and CDR2: KGHSH, LQKENI. The CDR3 is made up of 16 amino acids. The CDR3 region has the DNA TGTGCCAGCTCACCACAGGGGGCTCTGACTAATGAAAAACTGTTTTTT. It yields the protein CASSPQGALTNEKLFF.

The chain combines TRBV18 with TRBJ1-6; maybe TRBD1 (5 bases). This CDR3 has 14 residues. The germline CDR1 and CDR2 sequences are KGHSH and LQKENI. With 9 bases removed from V and 4 bases from J, the gap between germline ends came to 13 bases. CDR3 in amino acids: CASRTGGYNSPLHF. The CDR3 DNA is TGTGCCAGTCGCACCGGGGGTTATAATTCACCCCTCCACTTT.

This clone came up a few times. This chain connects TRBV28 to TRBJ1-1; TRBD1 is a possible D gene (5 bases). The CDR3 sequence is 14 residues long. V lost 5 bases and J 11 bases, leaving 21 bases between the germline ends. CDR1 is MDHEN and CDR2 is SYDVKM in the germline V gene. CDR3 in DNA: TGTGCCAGCAGTCCTGGGGGGGGGACCACGACGGCTTTCTTT. It encodes CASSPGGGTTTAFF.

This clone was detected a few times. The CDR3 nucleotides are TGTGCCACCGAGACTAGCTTAAATGAGCAGTTCTTC. Encoded protein: CATETSLNEQFF. The V and J genes are TRBV24-1 and TRBJ2-1, with 7 bases aligning to TRBD2. CDR3 length equals 12 residues. Looked up from germline, CDR1 is KGHDR and CDR2 is SFDVKD. With V trimmed by 9 bases and J by 7 bases, 5 bases remained unmatched.

CDR3 in amino acids: CASSLVGQGAETQYF. CDR3 DNA sequence: TGTGCCAGCAGCTTGGTGGGACAGGGGGCCGAGACCCAGTACTTC. The chain carries TRBV7-6 and TRBJ2-5, with 12 positions matching TRBD1. Trimming cost V 3 bases and J 5 bases; bases outside gene matches: 4. The germline V gene encodes CDR1 SGHVS and CDR2 FNYEAQ. The CDR3 runs 15 residues.

The rearrangement joins TRBV19 to TRBJ1-2; 7 positions agree with TRBD1. Germline CDR1 LNHDA, CDR2 SQIVND (reference sequence). This CDR3 region has 13 residues. J was trimmed by 5 bases and V by 3 bases; bases with no gene match: 3. The CDR3 reads CASSMGQSYGYTF. CDR3 coding DNA: TGTGCCAGTAGTATGGGACAGTCTTATGGCTACACCTTC.

The rearrangement links TRBV7-2 to TRBJ1-6; D call uncertain. The CDR3 runs 17 residues. The ends were cut back, 1 base at V and 7 bases at J, with 17 bases in the middle. Per germline, CDR1 SGHTA and CDR2 FQGNSA. The CDR3 DNA follows: TGTGCCAGCAGCTTAGACCCCCCCCACATACCGAATTCACCCCTCCACTTT. Protein sequence: CASSLDPPHIPNSPLHF.

The J gene is TRBJ2-4, the V gene TRBV7-9; D perhaps matches TRBD1 (6 bases). Trimming shortened V by 0 bases and J by 6 bases, and 12 bases separated the two germline ends. The CDR3 has 15 residues. Germline assignment: CDR1 SEHNR and CDR2 FQNEAQ (reference sequence). The CDR3 reads CASSLAPARGNIQYF. CDR3 nucleotide sequence: TGTGCCAGCAGCTTAGCTCCCGCCAGGGGAAACATTCAGTACTTC.

The V gene is TRBV5-1, the J gene TRBJ1-6; D not resolved. Germline V CDR1 and CDR2: SGHRS, YFSETQ. The CDR3 length is 16 residues. Trimming removed 4 bases at V and 0 bases at J, with 11 bases between. The CDR3 loop is CASSPEVSSYNSPLHF. As DNA, the CDR3 is TGCGCCAGCAGCCCAGAGGTGAGCTCCTATAATTCACCCCTCCACTTT.

This chain joins TRBV7-2 and TRBJ2-1, with TRBD1 matching 7 bases. The CDR3 is 16 residues long. The germline gives CDR1 SGHTA, CDR2 FQGNSA. Losses at the gene ends were 3 bases for V and 7 bases for J; bases not matched to a gene: 12. The CDR3 sequence: CASSFNPGQTGNEQFF. CDR3 nucleotides: TGTGCCAGCAGCTTTAATCCGGGACAGACTGGTAATGAGCAGTTCTTC.

The gene calls are TRBV7-9 and TRBJ2-7, with TRBD2 matching 7 bases. Germline V gene sequence: CDR1 SEHNR, CDR2 FQNEAQ (reference sequence). The CDR3 loop spans 14 amino acids. The ends lost 1 base at V and 0 bases at J; junction bases unmatched: 0. The CDR3 region has the DNA TGTGCCAGCAGCTTAGGGGACTACTCCTACGAGCAGTACTTC. Its protein product is CASSLGDYSYEQYF.

The chain carries TRBV5-1 and TRBJ2-1; 9 bases align to TRBD1. The CDR3 spans 14 residues. Trimming cost V 10 bases and J 0 bases; bases outside gene matches: 5. Germline CDR1 SGHRS, CDR2 YFSETQ. CDR3 in amino acids: CASEGQGSYNEQFF. CDR3 nucleotide sequence: TGCGCCTCCGAGGGACAGGGCTCCTACAATGAGCAGTTCTTC.

The chain joins TRBV2 to TRBJ1-2, with 9 bases fitting TRBD1. The V gene end was trimmed by 6 bases and the J gene end by 2 bases; junction bases not matched to a gene: 1. This CDR3 has 13 residues. The germline CDR1 and CDR2 sequences are SNHLY and FYNNEI. The CDR3 loop is CASRGQGNYGYTF. CDR3 bases: TGTGCCAGCAGGGGACAGGGAAACTATGGCTACACCTTC. The full variable domain, with the rest looked up from reference TRBV2 and TRBJ1-2, is EPEVTQTPSHQVTQMGQEVILRCVPISNHLYFYWYRQILGQKVEFLVSFYNNEISEKSEIFDDQFSVERPDGSNFTLKIRSTKLEDSAMYFCASRGQGNYGYTFGSGTRLTVV.

The chain employs TRBV24-1 and TRBJ2-1; 7 bases match TRBD1. The CDR3 covers 14 residues. Trimming took 3 bases from V and 5 from J; bases not matched to a gene: 3. Germline CDR1 is KGHDR and CDR2 is SFDVKD. CDR3 in DNA: TGTGCCACCAGTGATCCCGGGACAGACAATGAGCAGTTCTTC. Translated: CATSDPGTDNEQFF.

V gene TRBV5-1 combines with J gene TRBJ1-3, with D unclear. The CDR3 has 14 residues. Germline CDR1 and CDR2: SGHRS and YFSETQ. V was shortened by 0 bases and J by 4 bases, with 8 bases between the two germline ends. This chain's CDR3 is CASSLGAAGNTIYF. The CDR3 DNA follows: TGCGCCAGCAGCTTGGGGGCAGCAGGAAACACCATATATTTT.

This rearrangement joins TRBV12-5 to TRBJ1-6; 8 bases agree with TRBD1. In germline, CDR1 is LGHNT, CDR2 FRNRAP. This CDR3 is 15 amino acids long. The J segment lost 8 bases and the V segment lost 6 bases, leaving 9 bases of the junction unmatched. CDR3 sequence: CASGKQGGRDSPLHF. Written as DNA, the CDR3 is TGTGCTAGTGGCAAACAGGGGGGGAGGGATTCACCCCTCCACTTT. Based on the CDR3 plus reference TRBV12-5 and TRBJ1-6, the full variable domain is DARVTQTPRHKVTEMGQEVTMRCQPILGHNTVFWYRQTMMQGLELLAYFRNRAPLDDSGMPKDRFSAEMPDATLATLKIQPSEPRDSAVYFCASGKQGGRDSPLHFGNGTRLTVT.

This clone showed up just once. The V and J genes are TRBV5-1 and TRBJ2-2; D gene unclear. V lost 0 bases and J lost 5, with 8 bases in between. Germline CDR1 and CDR2: SGHRS and YFSETQ. The CDR3 is made up of 14 amino acids. CDR3 in amino acids: CASSLVVDTGELFF. CDR3 DNA: TGCGCCAGCAGCTTGGTCGTAGATACCGGGGAGCTGTTTTTT.

For the CDR3, the DNA is TGCGCCAGCAGCTTGGATGGTCCCGAGGTCGGGGAGCTGTTTTTT. It is translated as CASSLDGPEVGELFF. The chain carries TRBV5-1 and TRBJ2-2; D ambiguous. The CDR3 sequence is 15 residues long. Germline CDR1 reads SGHRS; CDR2 reads YFSETQ. Trimming left V 0 bases short and J 7 bases short, with 13 bases between. The full variable domain, rest sourced from reference TRBV5-1 and TRBJ2-2, is KAGVTQTPRYLIKTRGQQVTLSCSPISGHRSVSWYQQTPGQGLQFLFEYFSETQRNKGNFPGRFSGRQFSNSRSEMNVSTLELGDSALYLCASSLDGPEVGELFFGEGSRLTVL.

The rearrangement links TRBV6-6 to TRBJ2-1, with D maybe TRBD1 (6 bases). In germline, CDR1 is MNHNY, CDR2 SVGAGI (reference sequence). V lost 8 bases to trimming and J lost 4 bases, with 15 bases between them. This CDR3 contains 14 residues. CDR3 DNA sequence: TGTGCCAGCCGTTCAGGGGAGACTTACAATGAGCAGTTCTTC. This encodes CASRSGETYNEQFF.

The chain uses TRBV3-1 (or the pseudogene TRBV3-2) and TRBJ2-7; D is unresolved. The germline V and J ends were trimmed by 5 bases and 6 bases, with 14 bases remaining between them. Germline V gene lookup returns CDR1 LGHDT and CDR2 YNNKEL (reference sequence). This CDR3 is 13 amino acids long. The CDR3 spells CASSISMRSEQYF. The CDR3 DNA reads TGTGCCAGCAGCATCTCAATGCGAAGCGAGCAGTACTTC.

The J gene is TRBJ1-4, the V gene TRBV4-2, with a weak D call TRBD1 (5 bases). The V gene's germline CDR1 is LGHNA and CDR2 YNFKEQ. The CDR3 is 12 residues long. With 0 bases removed from V and 12 bases from J, the gap between germline ends came to 8 bases. CDR3 amino acids: CASSQDREQLFF. DNA for the CDR3: TGTGCCAGCAGCCAAGACAGGGAACAACTGTTTTTT.

This chain links TRBV23-1 with TRBJ1-6; unclear D gene. TRBV23-1 is an ORF for which the function is uncertain. Trimming removed 4 bases at V and 12 bases at J, with 7 bases between. This CDR3 region has 11 residues. CDR3 DNA sequence: TGCGCCAGCAGTCGGCCTTTACCCCTCCACTTT. This encodes CASSRPLPLHF.